These 23 T cell receptor beta chains originate from one sample sequenced in a study of T cells in localized non-small cell lung cancer. Sequencing used immunoSEQ multiplex PCR; TCRdb keeps in-frame clones, though not all of them. The sample records 25,000 to 30,000 clones, around 93% being singletons. Material: peripheral blood, obtained before any cancer treatment. The receptors were sampled from a female donor over 55 with stage I lung adenocarcinoma.

J is TRBJ1-1 and V is TRBV11-1; tentatively, D is TRBD1 (5 bases). The CDR3 consists of 15 residues. Germline V CDR1 and CDR2: SGHAT, FQDESV (reference sequence). V was shortened by 2 bases and J by 3 bases, with 13 bases between the two germline ends. The CDR3 coding sequence is TGTGCCAGCAGCTTAACAGTCAGGGCGGACACTGAAGCTTTCTTT. It yields the protein CASSLTVRADTEAFF.

V is TRBV6-1 and J is TRBJ1-6, with unresolved D. Germline V gene lookup returns CDR1 MNHNS and CDR2 SASEGT. Between the trimmed V and J ends, which lost 5 bases and 11 bases, there was a span of 13 bases. The CDR3 has 13 residues. The CDR3 DNA reads TGTGCCAGCAGTAGTGGAGTGGGAGCACCCCTCCACTTT. It encodes CASSSGVGAPLHF.

The rearrangement joins TRBV4-2 to TRBJ2-1; 8 positions match TRBD2. The length of the CDR3 is 15 residues. The germline gives CDR1 LGHNA, CDR2 YNFKEQ. With V trimmed by 0 bases and J by 5 bases, 3 bases remained unmatched. CDR3 nucleotide sequence: TGTGCCAGCAGCCAAGATTTTAGCGGGGACAATGAGCAGTTCTTC. Translating gives CASSQDFSGDNEQFF.

This chain links TRBV5-1 with TRBJ1-1; TRBD1 might be the D (6 bases). The V end was cut by 5 bases, the J end by 1 base, with 12 bases between. This CDR3 has 14 residues. The germline CDR1 and CDR2 sequences are SGHRS and YFSETQ. CDR3 amino acids: CASSQGTPNTEAFF. CDR3 coding DNA: TGCGCCAGCAGTCAGGGGACACCGAACACTGAAGCTTTCTTT. Full variable domain (remainder filled in from reference TRBV5-1 and TRBJ1-1): KAGVTQTPRYLIKTRGQQVTLSCSPISGHRSVSWYQQTPGQGLQFLFEYFSETQRNKGNFPGRFSGRQFSNSRSEMNVSTLELGDSALYLCASSQGTPNTEAFFGQGTRLTVV.

J is TRBJ1-1 and V is TRBV29-1; D may be TRBD1 (5 bases). CDR1 SQVTM and CDR2 ANQGSEA come from the germline V gene. CDR3 length equals 12 residues. Trimming took off 7 bases at V and 1 base at J, with 10 bases between the two ends. This chain's CDR3 is CSDRTGNTEAFF. As DNA, the CDR3 is TGCAGCGATCGAACAGGGAACACTGAAGCTTTCTTT.

In its sample, this clone was seen once. This chain uses TRBV5-1 with TRBJ2-1, with D perhaps matching TRBD2 (6 bases). The CDR3 length is 13 residues. Germline CDR1 and CDR2: SGHRS and YFSETQ. V was trimmed by 0 bases and J by 9 bases, leaving 10 bases between them. The CDR3 here is CASSLGDGGEQFF. Written as DNA, the CDR3 is TGCGCCAGCAGCTTGGGGGACGGGGGTGAGCAGTTCTTC.

The chain links TRBV25-1 to TRBJ1-6; 10 positions agree with TRBD1. This CDR3 comprises 16 residues. The V segment lost 4 bases and the J segment 13 bases; nucleotides outside the gene matches: 13. CDR1 is MGHDK and CDR2 is SYGVNS in the germline V gene. This chain's CDR3 is CASSVSTGGTGRPLHF. DNA for the CDR3: TGTGCCAGCAGTGTATCGACAGGGGGCACCGGGAGGCCCCTCCACTTT.

The chain combines TRBV6-1 with TRBJ1-1; D is uncertain. Per the germline V gene, CDR1 is MNHNS and CDR2 is SASEGT. The CDR3 totals 10 residues. Trimming cost V 6 bases and J 12 bases, with 11 bases left between them. The chain's CDR3 is CASRAEGTFF. CDR3 DNA: TGTGCCAGCAGGGCGGAGGGAACTTTCTTT.

The CDR3 sequence: CASSEALLGATGELFF. CDR3 DNA sequence: TGTGCCAGCAGTGAAGCGCTCTTGGGTGCTACCGGGGAGCTGTTTTTT. The chain uses TRBV6-1 and TRBJ2-2; no firm D call. The CDR3 loop spans 16 amino acids. CDR1 is MNHNS and CDR2 is SASEGT in the germline V gene. V lost 0 bases and J 5 bases, leaving 13 bases between the germline ends.

In its sample, this clone was seen once. The CDR3 here is CASSIRGGYSNQPQHF. CDR3 DNA sequence: TGTGCCAGTAGTATAAGAGGGGGATATAGCAATCAGCCCCAGCATTTT. This rearrangement joins TRBV19 to TRBJ1-5; D possibly corresponds to TRBD1 (6 bases). Trimming stripped 2 bases from V and 0 bases from J, with 11 bases between. CDR1 and CDR2 from the germline V gene are LNHDA and SQIVND (reference sequence). The CDR3 totals 16 residues.

The genes are TRBV19 and TRBJ1-1; 7 bases are a match to TRBD1. This CDR3 has 16 amino acids. With 2 bases clipped from V and 4 bases from J, the junction kept 10 bases outside the gene matches. From germline, CDR1 is LNHDA and CDR2 SQIVND (reference sequence). The CDR3 is CASSIIVATGSTEAFF. For the CDR3, the DNA is TGTGCCAGTAGTATAATTGTTGCGACAGGGAGCACTGAAGCTTTCTTT. The full variable domain, its missing parts supplied by reference TRBV19 and TRBJ1-1, is DGGITQSPKYLFRKEGQNVTLSCEQNLNHDAMYWYRQDPGQGLRLIYYSQIVNDFQKGDIAEGYSVSREKKESFPLTVTSAQKNPTAFYLCASSIIVATGSTEAFFGQGTRLTVV.

The chain joins TRBV28 to TRBJ1-1, with D possibly TRBD1 on 5 matching bases. Trimming stripped 6 bases from V and 11 bases from J, with 19 bases between. Germline assignment: CDR1 MDHEN and CDR2 SYDVKM. The CDR3 spans 13 residues. CDR3 coding DNA: TGTGCCAGCAGACTGGATGGGGCGCAGCGGGCTTTCTTT. Amino acids: CASRLDGAQRAFF.

This rearrangement joins TRBV18 to TRBJ1-5; weak D call: TRBD1 (5 bases). In germline, CDR1 is KGHSH, CDR2 LQKENI. The CDR3 has 14 residues. V gave up 3 bases and J gave up 4 bases, with 10 bases separating them. The CDR3 nucleotides are TGTGCCAGCTCACCCACAGGAACGAATCAGCCCCAGCATTTT. It specifies CASSPTGTNQPQHF.

V is TRBV9 and J is TRBJ2-5, with D perhaps matching TRBD2 (5 bases). Trimming took off 0 bases at V and 2 bases at J, with 14 bases between the two ends. CDR1 is SGDLS, CDR2 YYNGEE, per germline. The CDR3 runs 16 residues. DNA for the CDR3: TGTGCCAGCAGCGTAGCTGGTAGGGAGTCGCAAGAGACCCAGTACTTC. Translated, it gives CASSVAGRESQETQYF.

For the CDR3, the DNA is TGCGCCAGCAGCCAAGGGCTATCCATGACCCCCCCGAACACTGAAGCTTTCTTT. It is translated as CASSQGLSMTPPNTEAFF. The J gene is TRBJ1-1, the V gene TRBV4-1; D uncertain. CDR3 length: 18 amino acids. Between the trimmed V and J ends, which lost 1 base and 1 base, there was a span of 19 bases. Germline assignment: CDR1 MGHRA and CDR2 YSYEKL.

The chain couples TRBV5-1 to TRBJ1-5; D call uncertain. Germline assignment: CDR1 SGHRS and CDR2 YFSETQ. V lost 3 bases and J 6 bases, leaving 10 bases between the germline ends. The CDR3 has 13 amino acids. The CDR3 here is CASSSGDGQPQHF. The DNA of the CDR3 is TGCGCCAGCAGCTCCGGGGATGGTCAGCCCCAGCATTTT.

The genes are TRBV6-5 and TRBJ2-7; tentative D call: TRBD2 (5 bases). CDR1 and CDR2 from the germline V gene are MNHEY and SVGAGI. The CDR3 spans 14 residues. Trimming pared 2 bases from V and 6 bases from J, leaving 14 bases between. CDR3 DNA sequence: TGTGCCAGCAGTTACACGGCACGACGGGGCGAGCAGTACTTC. Translated, it gives CASSYTARRGEQYF.

The chain has TRBV6-1 and TRBJ1-2, with D tentatively TRBD1 (5 bases). The CDR3 is 14 amino acids. CDR1 and CDR2 from the germline V gene are MNHNS and SASEGT. Between the trimmed V and J ends, which lost 5 bases and 4 bases, there was a span of 14 bases. The CDR3 nucleotides are TGTGCCAGCAGTTCTTCCGGGACCCTCTATGGCTACACCTTC. It specifies CASSSSGTLYGYTF.

The J gene is TRBJ1-2, the V gene TRBV5-8; D unresolved. Per germline, CDR1 SGHTS and CDR2 YDEGEE. This CDR3 has 12 residues. Trimming pared 6 bases from V and 4 bases from J, leaving 10 bases between. The CDR3 DNA sequence: TGTGCCAGCACCCCTTTCGGCTATGGCTACACCTTC. The encoded protein is CASTPFGYGYTF. The complete variable domain, with remaining parts taken from reference TRBV5-8 and TRBJ1-2, reads EAGVTQSPTHLIKTRGQQATLRCSPISGHTSVYWYQQALGLGLQFLLWYDEGEERNRGNFPPRFSGRQFPNYSSELNVNALELEDSALYLCASTPFGYGYTFGSGTRLTVV.

The chain uses TRBV10-3 and TRBJ1-3; D ambiguous. Per the germline V gene, CDR1 is ENHRY and CDR2 is SYGVKD. Trimming pared 7 bases from V and 0 bases from J, leaving 16 bases between. This CDR3 contains 16 residues. In nucleotides, the CDR3 is TGTGCCATCACCCCCGCCGGCAGCGGCTCTGGAAACACCATATATTTT. Encoded protein: CAITPAGSGSGNTIYF.

The chain couples TRBV7-8 to TRBJ2-7; 7 bases agree with TRBD1. Germline V gene lookup returns CDR1 SGHVS and CDR2 FQNEAQ. The length of the CDR3 is 12 residues. Trimming cost V 5 bases and J 6 bases; bases outside gene matches: 4. The CDR3 spells CASSQGQSEQYF. The CDR3 coding sequence is TGTGCCAGCAGCCAGGGACAGTCCGAGCAGTACTTC.

This clone was picked up one time. The V and J genes are TRBV7-9 and TRBJ2-5, with 11 bases fitting TRBD2. The CDR3 runs to 16 residues. The ends lost 3 bases at V and 1 base at J; junction bases unmatched: 4. Per germline, CDR1 SEHNR and CDR2 FQNEAQ (reference sequence). DNA for the CDR3: TGTGCCAGCAGCTTTTCTAGCGGGGGGACCCAAGAGACCCAGTACTTC. It specifies CASSFSSGGTQETQYF.

The chain couples TRBV30 to TRBJ1-5; TRBD1 is a possible D gene (5 bases). Germline loops: CDR1 GTSNPN, CDR2 SVGIG (reference sequence). The CDR3 is 14 residues long. Trimming removed 2 bases at V and 0 bases at J, with 8 bases between. CDR3 sequence: CAWSRQNSNQPQHF. CDR3 in DNA: TGTGCCTGGAGTCGACAGAATAGCAATCAGCCCCAGCATTTT.